One and the same sample provided the 10 T cell receptor beta chains below, sequenced in a study of T cells in localized non-small cell lung cancer. The repertoire was sequenced with immunoSEQ multiplex PCR; TCRdb's copy has only in-frame clones and lacks some. This sample has roughly 76,000 clones; about three quarters occur once, and the top ten carry 15% to 20%. Here the sequenced sample was PBMCs, taken before any cancer treatment. Receptors originate from a man between 40 and 70 years old with stage II squamous cell lung carcinoma.

This chain joins TRBV7-6 and TRBJ2-5, with 7 positions matching TRBD2. The CDR3 runs to 17 residues. Germline CDR1 is SGHVS and CDR2 is FNYEAQ. V shed 5 bases, J shed 5 bases, and the junction held 17 bases outside the gene matches. As DNA, the CDR3 is TGTGCCAGCAGCCTAGAGATGGCGGGAGATGAGTTGGAGACCCAGTACTTC. It codes for CASSLEMAGDELETQYF.

The V gene is TRBV7-3, the J gene TRBJ1-5, with D possibly TRBD1 on 6 matching bases. The V gene lost 4 bases and the J gene lost 3 bases, with 7 bases spanning the gap. Germline V CDR1 and CDR2: SGHTA, FQGTGA. The CDR3 totals 13 residues. CDR3 coding DNA: TGTGCCAGCAGCTCGGGGGCCAATCAGCCCCAGCATTTT. Translating it yields CASSSGANQPQHF.

V and J are TRBV6-5 and TRBJ2-3; a possible D gene is TRBD1 (5 bases). Trimming removed 6 bases from V and 1 base from J, with 14 bases in between. The CDR3 is made up of 15 amino acids. Germline V lookup: CDR1 MNHEY, CDR2 SVGAGI. This chain's CDR3 is CASSPQKGRTDTQYF. Written as DNA, the CDR3 is TGTGCCAGCAGCCCTCAAAAGGGGCGCACAGATACGCAGTATTTT.

This sequence joins TRBV7-9 and TRBJ2-3, with TRBD1 identical over 12 bases. The V and J ends lost 6 bases and 1 base, in that order; junction bases with no gene match: 8. Germline CDR1 is SEHNR and CDR2 is FQNEAQ (reference sequence). CDR3 length: 17 residues. For the CDR3, the DNA is TGTGCCAGCAGTGCCGGGACAGGGGGCTTCCGCACAGATACGCAGTATTTT. Its translation: CASSAGTGGFRTDTQYF. Full variable domain (rest looked up from reference TRBV7-9 and TRBJ2-3): DTGVSQNPRHKITKRGQNVTFRCDPISEHNRLYWYRQTLGQGPEFLTYFQNEAQLEKSRLLSDRFSAERPKGSFSTLEIQRTEQGDSAMYLCASSAGTGGFRTDTQYFGPGTRLTVL.

This chain links TRBV5-6 with TRBJ2-1; 10 nucleotides agree with TRBD2. Germline V gene sequence: CDR1 SGHDT, CDR2 YYEEEE. This CDR3 has 15 residues. J lost 5 bases, V lost 3 bases, and 5 bases had no gene match. The CDR3 is CASSSSGRAHNEQFF. Here the CDR3 DNA reads TGTGCCAGCAGCTCAAGCGGGAGGGCCCACAATGAGCAGTTCTTC. The variable domain in full, with the rest retrieved from reference TRBV5-6 and TRBJ2-1, is DAGVTQSPTHLIKTRGQQVTLRCSPKSGHDTVSWYQQALGQGPQFIFQYYEEEERQRGNFPDRFSGHQFPNYSSELNVNALLLGDSALYLCASSSSGRAHNEQFFGPGTRLTVL.

The rearrangement links TRBV6-5 to TRBJ2-3, with D hard to call. Trimming pared 6 bases from V and 1 base from J, leaving 14 bases between. The CDR3 has 15 residues. The V gene's germline CDR1 is MNHEY and CDR2 SVGAGI. The CDR3 reads CASRASFGRTDTQYF. The DNA for the CDR3 is TGTGCCAGCAGGGCTTCATTTGGGCGCACAGATACGCAGTATTTT.

CDR3 sequence reads: CASSFREGGVNEQFF. The CDR3 nucleotides read TGTGCCAGCAGCTTTCGGGAGGGAGGGGTAAATGAGCAGTTCTTC. The chain carries TRBV5-4 and TRBJ2-1; 8 nucleotides line up with TRBD2. The V gene end was trimmed by 2 bases and the J gene end by 7 bases; junction bases not matched to a gene: 8. CDR1 is SGHNT, CDR2 YYREEE, per germline (reference sequence). This CDR3 is 15 amino acids long.

This sequence joins TRBV19 and TRBJ2-3, with 9 positions matching TRBD2. This CDR3 is 18 amino acids long. After removal of 0 bases from V and 2 bases from J, the junction contained 9 bases not matched to a gene. Germline-derived CDR1 and CDR2 are LNHDA and SQIVND (reference sequence). The CDR3 DNA reads TGTGCCAGTAGTATAGAGTCCCAGCTAGCGGGGATCACAGATACGCAGTATTTT. Translating it yields CASSIESQLAGITDTQYF. Supplemented by reference TRBV19 and TRBJ2-3, the full variable domain reads DGGITQSPKYLFRKEGQNVTLSCEQNLNHDAMYWYRQDPGQGLRLIYYSQIVNDFQKGDIAEGYSVSREKKESFPLTVTSAQKNPTAFYLCASSIESQLAGITDTQYFGPGTRLTVL.

The rearrangement joins TRBV5-1 to TRBJ2-1, with 10 bases that match TRBD2. Germline trimming cut 4 bases from V and 0 bases from J; bases unmatched to any gene: 7. CDR1 is SGHRS, CDR2 YFSETQ, per germline. This CDR3 is built from 17 residues. CDR3 loop: CASSPGAGGISYNEQFF. CDR3 nucleotides: TGCGCCAGCAGCCCCGGAGCGGGAGGGATCTCCTACAATGAGCAGTTCTTC.

The rearrangement uses TRBV6-1 and TRBJ2-3, with no clear D. The CDR3 consists of 11 residues. Trimming stripped 7 bases from V and 3 bases from J, with 5 bases between. Germline CDR1 reads MNHNS; CDR2 reads SASEGT. CDR3: CASTRTDTQYF. For the CDR3, the DNA is TGTGCCAGCACGAGGACAGATACGCAGTATTTT.